This is a list of T cell receptor beta chains from one sample in a study of cytomegalovirus exposure and HLA in healthy donors. Some clones are missing from TCRdb's copy, which holds only in-frame ones; the method was immunoSEQ multiplex PCR. The table includes approximately 150,000 clones, about 90% detected once. The sequenced material came from PBMCs. The receptors here all came from a woman aged 18-29 years in good health and CMV-seropositive. CDR3s include the opening cysteine and the closing phenylalanine or tryptophan. A D gene is named only where the DNA matches it firmly. Clone size is not always given. Where it is, it says once, few, many or a class for expanded clones.

cdr3_nt,cdr3_aa,d_call,clone_size,j_call,v_call
TGTGCCAGCTCGTCCACCGGGACAGGGATAGACGAGCAGTACTTC,CASSSTGTGIDEQYF,TRBD1,.,TRBJ2-7,TRBV18
TGTGCCAGCAGCTCGCGGTGGCAGGGGGCCGGCTACACCTTC,CASSSRWQGAGYTF,TRBD1,.,TRBJ1-2,TRBV7-2
TGTGCCAGCAGTGAAGGCAGCGGGAGTGCAGATACGCAGTATTTT,CASSEGSGSADTQYF,TRBD2,.,TRBJ2-3,TRBV6-1
TGTGCCTGCCGGGACAGGGGGCGGGCTTTCTTT,CACRDRGRAFF,TRBD1,.,TRBJ1-1,TRBV2
TGTGCCAGCAGTCTGGAGGATCCGCCCCCCTATGGCTACACCTTC,CASSLEDPPPYGYTF,.,.,TRBJ1-2,TRBV28
TGCAGCGTTGATCCCGGGACAAAGGGGACCGGGGAGCTGTTTTTT,CSVDPGTKGTGELFF,.,.,TRBJ2-2,TRBV29-1
TGTGCCAGCAGTGTGAGGGGGATGGAAGCTTTCTTT,CASSVRGMEAFF,.,.,TRBJ1-1,TRBV2
TGTGCCAGCAGGGACGGGGCCGGGGAGCTGTTTTTT,CASRDGAGELFF,.,.,TRBJ2-2,TRBV6-1
TGCGCCAGCAGCTTGAGTCGAGGGAGCTCCTACAATGAGCAGTTCTTC,CASSLSRGSSYNEQFF,.,.,TRBJ2-1,TRBV5-1
TGCGCCAGCAGCAGCCCGTGGACACAATTAGGGGAAGCTTTCTTT,CASSSPWTQLGEAFF,.,.,TRBJ1-1,TRBV4-1
TGTGCCAGCAGGGACAGGGAGGTATCATATTCACCCCTCCACTTT,CASRDREVSYSPLHF,TRBD1,.,TRBJ1-6,TRBV6-1
TGCGCCAGCAGTTCCGGGACAGGGGGCGGCAATTCACCCCTCCACTTT,CASSSGTGGGNSPLHF,TRBD1,.,TRBJ1-6,TRBV5-1
TGCGCCAGCAGCCTTCACCCGGTCAGGACAGGGGGTGGCTACACCTTC,CASSLHPVRTGGGYTF,TRBD1,.,TRBJ1-2,TRBV4-1
TGTGCCAGCAGGACCCTAGGCGGGGGGCCCACAGATACGCAGTATTTT,CASRTLGGGPTDTQYF,TRBD2,.,TRBJ2-3,TRBV2
TGTGCCAGCAGGATAAGACTGGCCGGTTACAATGAGCAGTTCTTC,CASRIRLAGYNEQFF,.,.,TRBJ2-1,TRBV28
TGTGCCAGCAGCTGGGGGGGCGGGAGTTACAATGAGCAGTTCTTC,CASSWGGGSYNEQFF,.,.,TRBJ2-1,TRBV28
TGTGCCAGCAGCTTGGGGACTCCCGGCGACGAGCAGTACTTC,CASSLGTPGDEQYF,.,.,TRBJ2-7,TRBV5-6
TGTGCCAGCAGTGTACTCTACGAGCAGTACTTC,CASSVLYEQYF,.,once,TRBJ2-7,TRBV6-5
TGTGCCAGCAGTTACTCGAACCGACAGAATGGGGGCTACACCTTC,CASSYSNRQNGGYTF,.,few,TRBJ1-2,TRBV6-5
TGTGCCAGCAGTTTTTTAGGGGGGGTAGCCGAGCAGTACTTC,CASSFLGGVAEQYF,.,.,TRBJ2-7,TRBV6-9
TGCGCCAGCAGCCCCGGACAGGGGTCAGGTCAGCCCCAGCATTTT,CASSPGQGSGQPQHF,TRBD1,.,TRBJ1-5,TRBV4-1
TGTGCCAGCTCCCTCGTACTTAGTCAGGGAACAGATACGCAGTATTTT,CASSLVLSQGTDTQYF,.,.,TRBJ2-3,TRBV18
TGTGCCAGTAGTGCCAGGGGATGGTTGGTGGATGGCTACACCTTC,CASSARGWLVDGYTF,.,.,TRBJ1-2,TRBV19
TGTGCCAGCAGTCCTGGGACAGGGGGAGGCCCGGATACGCAGTATTTT,CASSPGTGGGPDTQYF,TRBD1,.,TRBJ2-3,TRBV28